A selection of T cell receptor beta chains follows, all from one sample in a study of cytotoxic CD8 clonotypes in ibrutinib-treated CLL. The data were produced by immunoSEQ multiplex PCR, yet TCRdb's version contains in-frame clones alone and is incomplete. Of about 330,000 clones listed, 67% are singletons. The material sequenced was PBMCs, taken after 36 months of ibrutinib treatment. These receptors originate from a human donor with chronic lymphocytic leukemia. Each CDR3 is given with its conserved first and last residue. The D gene is left open where the match is weak. Only part of the rows carry a size: once, few, many, or a class if the clone is expanded.

D	V	size	J	CDR3	DNA
.	TRBV7-8	.	TRBJ2-7	CASRRTPGNSYEQYF	TGTGCCAGCAGGAGGACCCCAGGGAACTCCTACGAGCAGTACTTC
.	TRBV9	.	TRBJ2-3	CASTKVSSYTDTQYF	TGTGCCAGTACGAAGGTGTCTAGCTACACAGATACGCAGTATTTT
.	TRBV10-3	.	TRBJ2-7	CATGQSYEQYF	TGTGCCACCGGACAGTCCTACGAGCAGTACTTC
TRBD1	TRBV2	many	TRBJ2-1	CASSPDRGYDEQFF	TGTGCCAGCAGCCCGGACAGGGGTTACGATGAGCAGTTCTTC
.	TRBV5-1	once	TRBJ2-7	CASSLSFTYEQYF	TGCGCCAGCAGCCTTAGTTTTACCTACGAGCAGTACTTC
TRBD1	TRBV5-1	.	TRBJ2-3	CASSLGTGYSPQYF	TGCGCCAGCAGCTTGGGGACAGGGTACTCGCCGCAGTATTTT
.	TRBV27	.	TRBJ2-2	CASSWQGYIGELFF	TGTGCCAGCAGTTGGCAGGGTTACATCGGGGAGCTGTTTTTT
TRBD1	TRBV5-1	.	TRBJ2-7	CASSWGTGVWDYEQYF	TGCGCCAGCAGCTGGGGGACAGGGGTATGGGACTACGAGCAGTACTTC
.	TRBV5-4	.	TRBJ2-7	CASSSAGREQYF	TGTGCCAGCAGCTCAGCTGGGAGGGAGCAGTACTTC
TRBD1	TRBV4-3	.	TRBJ2-1	CASSQWRTGVGEQFF	TGCGCCAGCAGCCAATGGAGGACAGGCGTGGGTGAGCAGTTCTTC
.	TRBV6-5	few	TRBJ1-1	CASSYVQGTEAFF	TGTGCCAGCAGTTACGTCCAGGGCACTGAAGCTTTCTTT
.	TRBV27	.	TRBJ1-6	CASSLTADNSPLHF	TGTGCCAGCAGTCTGACAGCTGATAATTCACCCCTCCACTTT
.	TRBV20-1	few	TRBJ2-1	CSALEYNEQFF	TGCAGTGCTCTGGAATACAATGAGCAGTTCTTC
.	TRBV10-3	.	TRBJ1-6	CAISPESNYNSPLHF	TGTGCCATCAGTCCGGAGTCCAACTATAATTCACCCCTCCACTTT
.	TRBV6-5	.	TRBJ2-2	CASSPRNTGELFF	TGTGCCAGCAGTCCAAGGAACACCGGGGAGCTGTTTTTT
.	TRBV6-6	.	TRBJ1-1	CASNNGGNTEAFF	TGTGCCAGCAATAATGGAGGAAACACTGAAGCTTTCTTT
TRBD2	TRBV5-1	few	TRBJ2-3	CASSLAGAYTDTQYF	TGCGCCAGCAGTCTAGCGGGGGCCTACACAGATACGCAGTATTTT
.	TRBV20-1	.	TRBJ1-4	CSASGGEKLFF	TGCAGTGCCAGCGGGGGTGAAAAACTGTTTTTT
TRBD2	TRBV2	.	TRBJ2-1	CASNRASGNNEQFF	TGTGCCAGCAACAGGGCTAGCGGGAACAATGAGCAGTTCTTC
.	TRBV6-6	.	TRBJ1-2	CASSYRPGDSNYGYTF	TGTGCCAGCTCTTACCGACCAGGGGACTCTAACTATGGCTACACCTTC
.	TRBV20-1	.	TRBJ2-5	CSASSGETQYF	TGCAGTGCCAGTTCGGGAGAGACCCAGTACTTC
.	TRBV19	few	TRBJ1-5	CASQTQVESNQPQHF	TGTGCCAGTCAAACACAGGTTGAAAGCAATCAGCCCCAGCATTTT
.	TRBV9	once	TRBJ2-7	CASSVTEAYEQYF	TGTGCCAGCAGCGTGACCGAGGCGTACGAGCAGTACTTC
.	TRBV25-1	.	TRBJ2-2	CASSEQGGGTGELFF	TGTGCCAGCAGTGAACAGGGGGGCGGCACCGGGGAGCTGTTTTTT
TRBD2	TRBV28	few	TRBJ2-7	CASSFSGRAYEQYF	TGTGCCAGCAGTTTTAGCGGGAGAGCCTACGAGCAGTACTTC
.	TRBV15	once	TRBJ1-2	CATSRTDSYGYTF	TGTGCCACCAGCAGAACCGACAGTTATGGCTACACCTTC
.	TRBV4-1	.	TRBJ1-2	CASSQPTANYGYTF	TGCGCCAGCAGCCAGCCGACGGCTAACTATGGCTACACCTTC
.	TRBV6-5	.	TRBJ2-7	CASSYSGRDYEQYF	TGTGCCAGCAGTTACTCCGGCAGGGACTACGAGCAGTACTTC
TRBD2	TRBV9	few	TRBJ2-2	CASSEEAPGTSVNTGELFF	TGTGCCAGCAGCGAGGAGGCTCCCGGGACTAGCGTTAACACCGGGGAGCTGTTTTTT